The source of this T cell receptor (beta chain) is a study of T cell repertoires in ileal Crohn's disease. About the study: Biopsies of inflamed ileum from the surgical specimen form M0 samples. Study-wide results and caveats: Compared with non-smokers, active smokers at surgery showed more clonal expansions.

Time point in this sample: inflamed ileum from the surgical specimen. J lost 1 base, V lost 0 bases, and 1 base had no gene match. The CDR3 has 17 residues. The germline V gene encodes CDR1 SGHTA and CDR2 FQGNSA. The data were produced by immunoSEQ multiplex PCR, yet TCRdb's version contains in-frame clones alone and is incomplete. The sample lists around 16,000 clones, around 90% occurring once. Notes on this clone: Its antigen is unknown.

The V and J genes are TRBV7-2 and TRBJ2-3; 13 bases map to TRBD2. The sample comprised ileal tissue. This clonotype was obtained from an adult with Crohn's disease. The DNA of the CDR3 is TGTGCCAGCAGCTTAGCACTAGCGGGGGGGGGCACAGATACGCAGTATTTT. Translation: CASSLALAGGGTDTQYF.